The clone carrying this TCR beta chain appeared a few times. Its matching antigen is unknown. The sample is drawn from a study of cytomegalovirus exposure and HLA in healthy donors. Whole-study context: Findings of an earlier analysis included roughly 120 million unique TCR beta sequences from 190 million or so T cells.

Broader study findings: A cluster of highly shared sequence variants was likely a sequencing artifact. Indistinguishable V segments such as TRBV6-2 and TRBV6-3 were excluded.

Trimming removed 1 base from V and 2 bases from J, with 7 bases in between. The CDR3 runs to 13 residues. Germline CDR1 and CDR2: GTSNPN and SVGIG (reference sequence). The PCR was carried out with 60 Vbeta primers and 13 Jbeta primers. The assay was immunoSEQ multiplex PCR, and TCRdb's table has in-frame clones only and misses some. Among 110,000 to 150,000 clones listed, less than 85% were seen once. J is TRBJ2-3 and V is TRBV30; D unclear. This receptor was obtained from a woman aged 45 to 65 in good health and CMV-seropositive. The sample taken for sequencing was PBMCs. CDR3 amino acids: CAWSGEFTDTQYF. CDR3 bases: TGTGCCTGGAGTGGAGAATTCACAGATACGCAGTATTTT.